These 20 T cell receptor beta chains share one sample of origin, sequenced in a study of blood T cell repertoires in COVID-19. Sequencing was performed with immunoSEQ multiplex PCR; in TCRdb, only in-frame clones are kept and a portion is missing. The data hold about 160,000 clones, with just over 90% observed a single time. Material for sequencing was peripheral blood. Receptors originate from a man aged 18 to 30 with acute or convalescent COVID-19.

The chain combines TRBV5-6 with TRBJ1-2, with TRBD1 matching over 7 bases. Germline assignment: CDR1 SGHDT and CDR2 YYEEEE. The CDR3 has 14 residues. Trimming removed 3 bases from V and 8 bases from J; junction bases left unmatched: 10. The CDR3: CASSWTGDIQGYTF. The DNA of the CDR3 is TGTGCCAGCAGCTGGACAGGTGATATACAGGGCTACACCTTC.

This rearrangement joins TRBV11-2 to TRBJ2-1, with a tentative D call TRBD2 (6 bases). This CDR3 region has 16 residues. Germline V gene data show CDR1 as SGHAT and CDR2 as FQNNGV. Trimming left V 2 bases short and J 9 bases short, with 20 bases between. In DNA form, the CDR3 reads TGTGCCAGCAGCTTATCGCCTATCCGGGAGTCCAGTGAGCAGTTCTTC. Translating gives CASSLSPIRESSEQFF.

The sample holds a few counts of this clone. The V and J genes are TRBV18 and TRBJ1-2, with 8 bases identical to TRBD1. The junction had 8 bases not matched to a gene; V was cut back by 3 bases and J by 8 bases. The CDR3 extends over 14 amino acids. From germline, CDR1 is KGHSH and CDR2 LQKENI. Here the CDR3 DNA reads TGTGCCAGCTCACCGGACAGGGTGGCGAGCGGCTACACCTTC. Translated: CASSPDRVASGYTF.

The CDR3 DNA follows: TGCGCCAGCAGCCAAGGGACAGGAGAGAACACTGAAGCTTTCTTT. Protein product: CASSQGTGENTEAFF. The V call is TRBV10-1, the J call TRBJ1-1; 8 bases match TRBD1. The CDR3 extends over 15 amino acids. The V gene end was trimmed by 6 bases and the J gene end by 1 base; junction bases not matched to a gene: 7. Germline-derived CDR1 and CDR2 are WNHNN and SYGVQD (reference sequence).

The chain combines TRBV7-2 with TRBJ2-7; 13 bases match TRBD2. Germline V gene lookup returns CDR1 SGHTA and CDR2 FQGNSA. The CDR3 consists of 14 residues. Losses at the gene ends were 2 bases for V and 7 bases for J; bases not matched to a gene: 2. The CDR3 protein is CASSLRLAGGEQYF. CDR3 coding DNA: TGTGCCAGCAGCTTACGACTAGCGGGAGGAGAGCAGTACTTC.

Only one count was recorded for this clone. The V call is TRBV9, the J call TRBJ1-1; D might be TRBD1 (6 bases). The CDR3 sequence is 12 residues long. V shed 4 bases and J shed 8 bases, with 12 bases lying between them. Germline assignment: CDR1 SGDLS and CDR2 YYNGEE. This CDR3 is CASSSSDREAFF. The DNA of the CDR3 is TGTGCCAGCAGCTCCTCTGACAGGGAAGCTTTCTTT.

The genes are TRBV12-3 or TRBV12-4 and TRBJ1-5, with D perhaps matching TRBD1 (6 bases). V was pared by 9 bases and J by 1 base, with 10 bases between. The CDR3 sequence is 13 residues long. The CDR3 DNA is TGTGCCAGTGAACAGGGAAGCAATCAGCCCCAGCATTTT. As protein: CASEQGSNQPQHF.

The chain carries TRBV5-1 and TRBJ1-6; no clear D. The CDR3 is made up of 14 amino acids. Trimming took off 4 bases at V and 5 bases at J, with 10 bases between the two ends. Germline CDR1 reads SGHRS; CDR2 reads YFSETQ. CDR3 sequence (DNA): TGCGCCAGCAGCCTTTCTACAGATAATTCACCCCTCCACTTT. Its protein is CASSLSTDNSPLHF.

The chain combines TRBV4-1 with TRBJ2-3; D may be TRBD2 (6 bases). The CDR3 is 13 residues long. CDR1 and CDR2 (germline): MGHRA, YSYEKL. V was cut by 6 bases and J by 0 bases, with 7 bases left in between. Here the CDR3 reads CASRGTSTDTQYF. CDR3 DNA: TGCGCCAGCAGAGGGACTAGCACAGATACGCAGTATTTT.

This sequence joins TRBV5-4 and TRBJ1-2; D gene ambiguous. Trimming stripped 3 bases from V and 4 bases from J, with 13 bases between. The CDR3 covers 14 residues. Germline assignment: CDR1 SGHNT and CDR2 YYREEE (reference sequence). The CDR3 region has the DNA TGTGCCAGCAGCTGGCGGGATGCGTCCTATGGCTACACCTTC. Protein: CASSWRDASYGYTF.

Note on this clone: Other DNA sequences in the same sample also yield this CDR3. The chain recombines TRBV29-1 with TRBJ2-7; TRBD1 aligns across 8 bases. The germline CDR1 and CDR2 sequences are SQVTM and ANQGSEA. Unmatched junction bases numbered 5, after V lost 4 bases and J lost 3 bases. This CDR3 is 13 amino acids long. In DNA, the CDR3 is TGCAGCGTTGTAGGACAGGGCAACTACGAGCAGTACTTC. Its translation is CSVVGQGNYEQYF.

The chain is built from TRBV5-5 and TRBJ2-1, with a tentative D call TRBD1 (6 bases). In germline, CDR1 is SGHKS, CDR2 YYEKEE (reference sequence). The germline V and J ends were trimmed by 0 bases and 4 bases, with 23 bases remaining between them. The CDR3 is made up of 19 amino acids. CDR3 nucleotides: TGTGCCAGCAGCTTGGCCTTACAACCGACAGGCGGCGCATACAATGAGCAGTTCTTC. It is translated as CASSLALQPTGGAYNEQFF.

The chain carries TRBV5-6 and TRBJ2-1, with unresolved D. Trimming left V 2 bases short and J 3 bases short, with 3 bases between. Germline V gene data show CDR1 as SGHDT and CDR2 as YYEEEE. The CDR3 is made up of 12 amino acids. DNA of the CDR3: TGTGCCAGCAGCTTCGTCTACAATGAGCAGTTCTTC. Encoded protein: CASSFVYNEQFF.

The gene calls are TRBV9 and TRBJ1-4; a possible D gene is TRBD1 (5 bases). Trimming cost V 3 bases and J 0 bases, with 9 bases left between them. The CDR3 contains 15 residues. The V gene's germline CDR1 is SGDLS and CDR2 YYNGEE. The CDR3 sequence is CASSAGRATNEKLFF. The CDR3 DNA follows: TGTGCCAGCAGCGCAGGCAGGGCAACTAATGAAAAACTGTTTTTT.

V gene TRBV30 combines with J gene TRBJ1-1; 7 positions match TRBD1. The CDR3 extends over 16 amino acids. Per germline, CDR1 GTSNPN and CDR2 SVGIG (reference sequence). J was trimmed by 2 bases and V by 8 bases; bases with no gene match: 17. In DNA, the CDR3 is TGTGCCGGAACGACTAGGGTGGGGACAGCCAACACTGAAGCTTTCTTT. Amino acid sequence: CAGTTRVGTANTEAFF.

The rearrangement joins TRBV29-1 to TRBJ1-4; tentatively, D is TRBD1 (6 bases). Germline V CDR1 and CDR2: SQVTM, ANQGSEA. Trimming took 7 bases from V and 3 from J, leaving 18 bases between them. This CDR3 has 15 amino acids. The CDR3 DNA reads as TGCAGCGCCGGGGGGGGGCAGGGCGCTAATGAAAAACTGTTTTTT. Translating it yields CSAGGGQGANEKLFF.

The DNA of the CDR3 is TGTGCCAGCAGCTTAGGGGTGGCAGGGTGGCACGAGCAGTACTTC. The encoded protein is CASSLGVAGWHEQYF. The gene calls are TRBV11-2 and TRBJ2-7; the D gene is possibly TRBD1 (5 bases). The V end lost 1 base, the J end lost 5 bases, and 15 bases lay between the germline ends. Germline lookup yields CDR1 SGHAT and CDR2 FQNNGV. The CDR3 sequence is 15 residues long.

The V call is TRBV28, the J call TRBJ1-1; D is possibly TRBD1 (6 bases). The V and J ends lost 2 bases and 1 base respectively, with 20 bases between them. The germline V gene encodes CDR1 MDHEN and CDR2 SYDVKM. This CDR3 contains 18 residues. The CDR3 DNA is TGTGCCAGCAGTTTAGAAGGGCTAAGCGGGGACAAGAACACTGAAGCTTTCTTT. Encoded protein: CASSLEGLSGDKNTEAFF.

V gene TRBV24-1 combines with J gene TRBJ2-3; the match to TRBD1 covers 8 bases. Germline V gene data show CDR1 as KGHDR and CDR2 as SFDVKD. CDR3 length equals 14 residues. V was pared by 5 bases and J by 4 bases, with 4 bases of the junction left unmatched. The CDR3 nucleotides are TGTGCCACCAGTGGACCGACAGGGGCAGATACGCAGTATTTT. It translates to CATSGPTGADTQYF.

The chain employs TRBV24-1 and TRBJ2-3, with D perhaps matching TRBD2 (6 bases). There are 18 residues in the CDR3. V lost 0 bases and J 0 bases, leaving 15 bases between the germline ends. Per germline, CDR1 KGHDR and CDR2 SFDVKD. The DNA for the CDR3 is TGTGCCACCAGTGATTTGCCCAATAGCGGAGTTAGCACAGATACGCAGTATTTT. It encodes CATSDLPNSGVSTDTQYF.